These T cell receptor beta chains were read from a single sample in a study of OX40 agonist ivuxolimab in advanced cancers. Some clones are missing from TCRdb's copy, which holds only in-frame ones; the method was immunoSEQ multiplex PCR. The sample lists 65,000 to 90,000 clones, 92% occurring once. Sequencing used CD4+ or CD8+ T cells sorted from blood, obtained in a trial of the OX40 agonist ivuxolimab. All receptors come from an adult with an advanced solid tumor such as melanoma, head and neck, liver or kidney cancer. Both conserved end residues are part of each CDR3. The order of the fields is clone size, D gene, J gene, V gene, CDR3 DNA, CDR3 protein. The D gene is left open where the match is weak. Clone size is stated in some rows and not others, as once, few, many or a class when expanded.

size: -
D: -
J: TRBJ1-1
V: TRBV7-9
DNA: TGTGCCAGCAGCCCAGAGATCTGGGGGCTGACTGAAGCTTTCTTT
CDR3: CASSPEIWGLTEAFF

size: -
D: TRBD2
J: TRBJ2-1
V: TRBV10-2
DNA: TGCGCCAGCAGTACTAGCGGGGGGATAAACAATGAGCAGTTCTTC
CDR3: CASSTSGGINNEQFF

size: -
D: -
J: TRBJ1-2
V: TRBV6-5
DNA: TGTGCCAGCAGTTACACCGAAGGGGGCTATGGCTACACCTTC
CDR3: CASSYTEGGYGYTF

size: -
D: -
J: TRBJ1-1
V: TRBV6-5
DNA: TGTGCCAGCAGTTACTCGAAAGCAGTAAACACTGAAGCTTTCTTT
CDR3: CASSYSKAVNTEAFF

size: -
D: -
J: TRBJ1-3
V: TRBV4-3
DNA: TGCGCCAGCAGCCAACTGGGGGCGCGAGGAAACACCATATATTTT
CDR3: CASSQLGARGNTIYF

size: -
D: -
J: TRBJ2-7
V: TRBV7-3
DNA: TGTGCCAGCAGCTCCGTCCCAGGGCAAGGCGAGCAGTACTTC
CDR3: CASSSVPGQGEQYF

size: -
D: -
J: TRBJ2-2
V: TRBV5-4
DNA: TGTGCCAGCAGCTTGGATGGCGGGGAGCTGTTTTTT
CDR3: CASSLDGGELFF

size: -
D: -
J: TRBJ2-2
V: TRBV18
DNA: TGTGCCAGCTCACCGCGGTCCTGGGTGTACACCGGGGAGCTGTTTTTT
CDR3: CASSPRSWVYTGELFF

size: -
D: -
J: TRBJ1-4
V: TRBV2
DNA: TGTGCCAGCTTCCCGCTGGGATCGAGGGAAAAACTGTTTTTT
CDR3: CASFPLGSREKLFF

size: few
D: -
J: TRBJ1-4
V: TRBV7-9
DNA: TGTGCCAGCACCCGCGATGAAAAACTGTTTTTT
CDR3: CASTRDEKLFF

size: -
D: -
J: TRBJ2-7
V: TRBV11-2
DNA: TGTGCCAGCAGCGCCCGGTTCGGGGGCCCCTACGAGCAGTACTTC
CDR3: CASSARFGGPYEQYF